The 10 T cell receptor beta chains given below trace back to one sample, sequenced in a study of T cells in Graves' hyperthyroidism and ophthalmopathy. RNA transcripts were the template for amplifying TCR beta CDR3 regions. First-round RT-PCR targeting the TCR CDR3 was performed with the HTBI primer set. TCRdb analysed the multiplex PCR reads with MiXCR anew, one entry per CDR3 protein. The table records hundreds of thousands of distinct CDR3 sequences, roughly 15% of them present only once. Sequenced input: blood. The receptors shown here come from a woman aged 40 to 50 with Graves' ophthalmopathy.

Turning to this clonotype: Without the conserved terminal phenylalanine or tryptophan, this CDR3 likely stems from a read error. The rearrangement links TRBV6-5 to TRBJ1-1, with D possibly TRBD1 on 5 matching bases. The germline gives CDR1 MNHEY, CDR2 SVGAGI. The CDR3 runs 15 residues. Written as DNA, the CDR3 is TGTGCCAGCAGTTACTATGGAGGGTTGGACACTGAGGCTTTCCTT. Translating gives CASSYYGGLDTEAFL.

The rearrangement uses TRBV18 and TRBJ2-4; 8 bases fit TRBD1. J was trimmed by 2 bases and V by 0 bases; bases with no gene match: 9. Germline values: CDR1 KGHSH, CDR2 LQKENI. CDR3 length equals 18 residues. For the CDR3, the DNA is TGTGCCAGCTCACCACCGACAGGGGAGAGTAGGACCAAAAACATTCAGTACTTC. Translation gives CASSPPTGESRTKNIQYF.

This clonotype was seen at least ten times. V usage is TRBV6-2 or TRBV6-3 and J usage is TRBJ1-2; D is undetermined. From germline, CDR1 is MNHEY and CDR2 SVGEGT. V shed 5 bases and J shed 6 bases, with 7 bases lying between them. CDR3 length equals 11 residues. CDR3 coding DNA: TGTGCCAGCAGTAACCCTGATGGCTACACCTTC. Protein product: CASSNPDGYTF.

This clonotype appeared a few times. This chain uses TRBV20-1 with TRBJ1-1; possibly TRBD1 for D (5 bases). V was pared by 0 bases and J by 5 bases, with 13 bases between. The CDR3 contains 14 residues. Germline V gives CDR1 DFQATT, CDR2 SNEGSKA (reference sequence). CDR3 DNA: TGCAGTGCTAGAGATCGGGGGAGTTGGACTGAAGCTTTCTTT. Translation: CSARDRGSWTEAFF.

This clonotype was seen repeatedly, ten times or more. The chain links TRBV7-2 to TRBJ2-6, with D maybe TRBD1 (5 bases). Between the trimmed V and J ends, which lost 5 bases and 4 bases, there was a span of 9 bases. This CDR3 has 14 amino acids. CDR1 and CDR2 from the germline V gene are SGHTA and FQGNSA. Written as DNA, the CDR3 is TGTGCCAGCAGCCCAGGGTGGGGGGCCAACGTCCTGACTTTC. This gives the protein CASSPGWGANVLTF.

A word on this clonotype: An end of the junction does not agree with germline; a read error may underlie this. The V call is TRBV20-1, the J call TRBJ2-5, with D possibly being TRBD2 (6 bases). This CDR3 has 14 amino acids. Per the germline V gene, CDR1 is DFQATT and CDR2 is SNEGSKA (reference sequence). The CDR3 DNA is TGCGGTGCTCCCCTGGGCGGGACCCTAGAGACCCAGTACTTC. Its translation is CGAPLGGTLETQYF.

There are many counts of this clonotype. The chain links TRBV11-3 to TRBJ1-2; D remains ambiguous. Trimming cost V 2 bases and J 0 bases, with 10 bases left between them. Germline V lookup: CDR1 SGHNT, CDR2 YENEEA. This CDR3 has 15 amino acids. The CDR3 reads CASSLSVSSNYGYTF. The DNA of the CDR3 is TGTGCCAGCAGCTTAAGCGTATCATCTAACTATGGCTACACCTTC.

This clonotype was counted ten times or more. The chain links TRBV15 to TRBJ1-2; 9 nucleotides match TRBD1. CDR3 length equals 16 residues. Trimming at V came to 4 bases and at J to 0 bases, leaving 6 bases not matched to a gene. The germline V gene has CDR1 LNHNV and CDR2 YYDKDF (reference sequence). This CDR3 is CATSIGQGRANYGYTF. The CDR3 DNA is TGTGCCACCAGCATAGGACAGGGGCGAGCTAACTATGGCTACACCTTC.

Worth noting for this clonotype: This may be a read error: a much more frequent sequence differs by one nucleotide. The rearrangement uses TRBV6-2 or TRBV6-3 and TRBJ1-2; no clear D gene. The germline V gene has CDR1 MNHEY and CDR2 SVGEGT. The CDR3 is 13 residues long. The CDR3 DNA reads as TGTGTCGCCTATGGAGTCCCTAACTATGGCTACACCTTC. Translation gives CVAYGVPNYGYTF.

Ten or more counts support this clonotype. The chain carries TRBV12-3 or TRBV12-4 and TRBJ2-7; no clear D. Trimming left V 6 bases short and J 3 bases short, with 15 bases between. The CDR3 is 14 amino acids. CDR3 in DNA: TGTGCCAGCAGCATTAGTGTGCTCAGCTACGAGCAGTACTTC. Its protein is CASSISVLSYEQYF.